One sample yielded the 2 T cell receptor beta chains listed below, sequenced in a study of control samples from healthy donors and cancer patients. Data came from immunoSEQ multiplex PCR; TCRdb stores just in-frame clones and leaves some out. The sample includes about 120,000 clones, 80% to 95% of them seen just once. The sequenced sample was blood. The receptors here all came from a man aged 18 to 30 in good health.

This clone has a handful of counts. The chain is built from TRBV5-1 and TRBJ2-3; perhaps TRBD1 as D (7 bases). Per the germline V gene, CDR1 is SGHRS and CDR2 is YFSETQ. V was clipped by 3 bases and J by 9 bases, with 20 bases between them. This CDR3 contains 15 residues. The CDR3 coding sequence is TGCGCCAGCAGCTCGGGGGCAGGGGGTATCGGAACGCAGTATTTT. This encodes CASSSGAGGIGTQYF.

The chain carries TRBV7-6 and TRBJ2-7; 8 nucleotides agree with TRBD1. This CDR3 spans 14 amino acids. Losses at the gene ends were 5 bases for V and 0 bases for J; bases not matched to a gene: 3. Germline CDR1 SGHVS, CDR2 FNYEAQ. CDR3 loop: CASSPQGGSYEQYF. In DNA, the CDR3 is TGTGCCAGCAGCCCACAGGGGGGCTCCTACGAGCAGTACTTC.